This T cell receptor (beta chain) comes out of a study of blood T cell repertoires in COVID-19. For the study at large: Both acute and convalescent COVID-19 samples were obtained from the United States, Italy and Spain.

Profiling relied on immunoSEQ multiplex PCR, and the TCRdb table lists in-frame clones only, not all of them. Of about 260,000 clones listed, about 80% are singletons. Participant reports of clinical history set cohort assignment. The origin of this receptor is a man younger than 40 with acute COVID-19. Sequencing used PBMCs or T cells enriched from blood (not recorded which).

CDR3 sequence (DNA): TGTGCCAGCAGTGAAGCAGCGAGCAATCAGCCCCAGCATTTT. Amino acids: CASSEAASNQPQHF. The chain combines TRBV6-1 with TRBJ1-5; D is uncertain. V was pared by 0 bases and J by 1 base, with 4 bases between. The CDR3 has 14 amino acids. Germline CDR1 is MNHNS and CDR2 is SASEGT.